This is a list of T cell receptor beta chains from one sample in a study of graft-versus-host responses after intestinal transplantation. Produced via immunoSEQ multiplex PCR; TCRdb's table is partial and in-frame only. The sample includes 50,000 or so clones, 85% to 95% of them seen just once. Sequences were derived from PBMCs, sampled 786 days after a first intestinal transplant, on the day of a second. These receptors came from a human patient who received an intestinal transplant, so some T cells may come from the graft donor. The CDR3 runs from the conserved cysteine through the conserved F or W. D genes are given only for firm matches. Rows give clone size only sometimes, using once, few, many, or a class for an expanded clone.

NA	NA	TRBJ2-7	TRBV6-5	CASSYSQGSYEQYF	TGTGCCAGCAGTTACAGTCAGGGGTCCTACGAGCAGTACTTC
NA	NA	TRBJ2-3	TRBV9	CASSAVLPFPTQYF	TGTGCCAGCAGCGCCGTTTTACCCTTCCCTACGCAGTATTTT
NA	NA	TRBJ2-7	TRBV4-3	CASSQDTGAYEQYF	TGCGCCAGCAGCCAAGACACGGGGGCCTACGAGCAGTACTTC
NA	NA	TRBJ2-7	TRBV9	CASSVEGQGYEQYF	TGTGCCAGCAGCGTAGAGGGGCAGGGCTACGAGCAGTACTTC
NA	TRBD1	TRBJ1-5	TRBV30	CALGQGRGQPQHF	TGTGCCCTGGGACAGGGACGTGGTCAGCCCCAGCATTTT
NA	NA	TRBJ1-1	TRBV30	CAWSATTGNKAFF	TGTGCCTGGAGTGCTACGACAGGTAACAAAGCTTTCTTT
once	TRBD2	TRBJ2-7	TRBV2	CASREGLAGTYEQYF	TGTGCCAGCAGAGAAGGACTAGCGGGCACCTACGAGCAGTACTTC
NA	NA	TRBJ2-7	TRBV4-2	CASSQVLDNSYEQYF	TGTGCCAGCAGCCAGGTGTTGGACAACTCCTACGAGCAGTACTTC
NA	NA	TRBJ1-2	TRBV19	CASSIDYGYTF	TGTGCCAGTAGTATAGACTATGGCTACACCTTC
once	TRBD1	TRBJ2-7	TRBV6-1	CASSLDRGERYEQYF	TGTGCCAGCAGCCTAGACAGGGGGGAAAGATACGAGCAGTACTTC
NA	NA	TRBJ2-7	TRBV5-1	CASSLEGAGEQYF	TGCGCCAGCAGCTTAGAAGGGGCGGGCGAGCAGTACTTC
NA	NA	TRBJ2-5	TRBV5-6	CASSLGVFETQYF	TGTGCCAGCAGCTTGGGGGTGTTTGAGACCCAGTACTTC
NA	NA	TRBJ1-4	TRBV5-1	CASKGGFHNEELFF	TGCGCCAGCAAAGGCGGCTTTCATAATGAAGAACTGTTTTTT
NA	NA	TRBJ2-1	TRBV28	CASSFLWSDEQFF	TGTGCCAGCAGTTTTCTGTGGAGTGATGAGCAGTTCTTC
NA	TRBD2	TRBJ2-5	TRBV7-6	CASSLEPSGYQETQYF	TGTGCCAGCAGCTTAGAGCCTAGCGGATACCAAGAGACCCAGTACTTC
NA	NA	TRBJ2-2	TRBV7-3	CASSRGTFNTGELFF	TGTGCCAGCAGTAGGGGGACATTTAACACCGGGGAGCTGTTTTTT
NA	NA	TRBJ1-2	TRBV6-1	CASSEGLNYGYTF	TGTGCCAGCAGTGAGGGGCTCAACTATGGCTACACCTTC
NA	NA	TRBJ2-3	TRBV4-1	CASSQSTGMGYTDTQYF	TGCGCCAGCAGCCAATCCACAGGGATGGGGTATACAGATACGCAGTATTTT
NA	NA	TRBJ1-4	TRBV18	CASSSTQAGEKLFF	TGTGCCAGCTCTTCTACTCAGGCTGGGGAAAAACTGTTTTTT
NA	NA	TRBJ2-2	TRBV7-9	CASSSWVAVNTGELFF	TGTGCCAGCAGCTCCTGGGTAGCGGTGAACACCGGGGAGCTGTTTTTT